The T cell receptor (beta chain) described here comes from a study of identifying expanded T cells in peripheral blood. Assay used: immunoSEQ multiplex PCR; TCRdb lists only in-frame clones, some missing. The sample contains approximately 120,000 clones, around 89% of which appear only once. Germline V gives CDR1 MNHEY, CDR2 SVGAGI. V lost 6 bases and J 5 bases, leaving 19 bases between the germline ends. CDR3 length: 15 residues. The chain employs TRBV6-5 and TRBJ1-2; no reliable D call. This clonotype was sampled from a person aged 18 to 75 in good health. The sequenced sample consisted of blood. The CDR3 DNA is TGTGCCAGCAGACCGAAACGACACTCTGGGTATGGCTACACCTTC. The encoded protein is CASRPKRHSGYGYTF.